A selection of T cell receptor beta chains follows, all from one sample in a study of T cells in Graves' hyperthyroidism and ophthalmopathy. From the multiplex PCR reads, TCRdb called clonotypes with MiXCR, one entry per CDR3 protein. Of around 400,000 distinct CDR3 sequences listed, about 15% were seen once; the top ten hold 25% to 35%. Material: blood. These receptors were obtained from a woman under 30 with Graves' hyperthyroidism that later progressed to Graves' ophthalmopathy. Both conserved end residues are part of each CDR3. The order of the fields is clone size, V gene, J gene, D gene, CDR3 DNA, CDR3 protein. A D gene is named only where the DNA matches it firmly. Clone size appears in some rows only: once, few, many, or a class for an expanded clone.

many	TRBV20-1	TRBJ1-5	-	TGCAGTGCCGGTAGGGGTTATAGCAATCAGCCCCAGCATTTT	CSAGRGYSNQPQHF
few	TRBV30	TRBJ2-7	-	TGTGCCTTTCTAGTCAGGGGATGGGCCGAGCAGTACTTC	CAFLVRGWAEQYF
many	TRBV12-3/TRBV12-4	TRBJ2-3	-	TGTGCCAGCGCCCAAGATACGCAGTATTTT	CASAQDTQYF
-	TRBV7-2	TRBJ1-2	-	TGTGCCAGCAGGTATATTCAGGATGGCTACACCTTC	CASRYIQDGYTF
many	TRBV29-1	TRBJ2-5	-	TGCAGCGTGGGACACCTCCAAGAGACCCAGTACTTC	CSVGHLQETQYF
-	TRBV20-1	TRBJ1-5	TRBD1	TGCAGTGCTGGGACAGGAAAGAGCAATCAGCCCCAGCATTTT	CSAGTGKSNQPQHF
-	TRBV20-1	TRBJ2-2	TRBD2	TGCAGTGCTAGAGGGACTAGCGGGGGCACCGGGGAGCTGTTTTTT	CSARGTSGGTGELFF
many	TRBV29-1	TRBJ1-2	-	TGCAGCGTCCCCCGCGGACATGGCTACACCTTC	CSVPRGHGYTF
-	TRBV4-1	TRBJ1-1	-	TGCGCCAGCAGCCAAGGTCGGGGTAATAGGGCTGAAGCTTTCTTT	CASSQGRGNRAEAFF
-	TRBV24-1	TRBJ2-7	TRBD1	TGTGCCACCAGCCGGGACAGGGAGACCTACGAGCAGTACTTC	CATSRDRETYEQYF
few	TRBV16	TRBJ2-5	-	TGTGCCAGCAGCCAATCGGTACTAGCTCAAGAGACCCAGTACTTC	CASSQSVLAQETQYF
many	TRBV6-1	TRBJ2-1	-	TGTGCCAGCAGGCCCGACTCCTTTCTTCTCTACAATGAGCAGTTCTTC	CASRPDSFLLYNEQFF
many	TRBV6-2/TRBV6-3	TRBJ2-1	-	TGTGCCAGCACCCCGCTAGGCTCCTACAATGAGCAGTTCTTC	CASTPLGSYNEQFF
many	TRBV12-3/TRBV12-4	TRBJ2-7	-	TGTGCCAGCAGTTTAGATTGGGCTCTTGGGGACGAGCAGTACTTC	CASSLDWALGDEQYF